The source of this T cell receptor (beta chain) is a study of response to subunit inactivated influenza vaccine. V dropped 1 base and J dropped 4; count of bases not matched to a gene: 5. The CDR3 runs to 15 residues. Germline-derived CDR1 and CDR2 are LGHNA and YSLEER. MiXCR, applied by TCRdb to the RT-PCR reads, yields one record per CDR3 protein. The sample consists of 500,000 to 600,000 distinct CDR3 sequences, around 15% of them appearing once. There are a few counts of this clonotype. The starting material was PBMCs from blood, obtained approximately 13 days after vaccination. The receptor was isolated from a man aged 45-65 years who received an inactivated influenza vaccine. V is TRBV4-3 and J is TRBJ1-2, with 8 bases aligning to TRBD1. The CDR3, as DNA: TGCGCCAGCAGCCAAGTCCAGGGGGCGGGCTATGGCTACACCTTC. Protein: CASSQVQGAGYGYTF.